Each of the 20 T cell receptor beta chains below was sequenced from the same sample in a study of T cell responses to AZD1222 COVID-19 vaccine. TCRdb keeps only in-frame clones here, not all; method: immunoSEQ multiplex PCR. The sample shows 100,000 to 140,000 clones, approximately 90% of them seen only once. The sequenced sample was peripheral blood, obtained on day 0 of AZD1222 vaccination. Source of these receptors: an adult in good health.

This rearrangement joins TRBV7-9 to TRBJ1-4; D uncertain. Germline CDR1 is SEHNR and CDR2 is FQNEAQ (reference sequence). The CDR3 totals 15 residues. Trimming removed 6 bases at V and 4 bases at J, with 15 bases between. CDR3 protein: CASSLTQSYNEKLFF. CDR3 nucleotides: TGTGCCAGCAGTCTAACTCAGAGCTATAATGAAAAACTGTTTTTT.

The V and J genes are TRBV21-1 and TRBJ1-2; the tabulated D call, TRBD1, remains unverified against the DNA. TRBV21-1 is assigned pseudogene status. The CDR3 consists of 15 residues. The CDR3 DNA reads TGTGCCAGCAGTGGGCGGAGGGGGCAGGGGTATGGCTACACCTTC. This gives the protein CASSGRRGQGYGYTF.

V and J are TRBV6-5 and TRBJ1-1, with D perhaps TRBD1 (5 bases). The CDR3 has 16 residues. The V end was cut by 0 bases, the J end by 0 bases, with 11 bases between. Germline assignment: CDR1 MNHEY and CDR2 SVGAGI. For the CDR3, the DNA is TGTGCCAGCAGTTACTCGGGGGTCGGGATGAACACTGAAGCTTTCTTT. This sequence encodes CASSYSGVGMNTEAFF.

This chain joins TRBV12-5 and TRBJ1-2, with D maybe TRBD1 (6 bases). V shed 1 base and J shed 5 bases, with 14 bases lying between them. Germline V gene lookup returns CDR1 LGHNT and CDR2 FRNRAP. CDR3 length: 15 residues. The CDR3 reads CASGLGQQGGYGYTF. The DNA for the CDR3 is TGTGCTAGTGGTTTGGGACAACAGGGAGGATATGGCTACACCTTC. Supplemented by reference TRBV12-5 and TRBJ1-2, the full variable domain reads DARVTQTPRHKVTEMGQEVTMRCQPILGHNTVFWYRQTMMQGLELLAYFRNRAPLDDSGMPKDRFSAEMPDATLATLKIQPSEPRDSAVYFCASGLGQQGGYGYTFGSGTRLTVV.

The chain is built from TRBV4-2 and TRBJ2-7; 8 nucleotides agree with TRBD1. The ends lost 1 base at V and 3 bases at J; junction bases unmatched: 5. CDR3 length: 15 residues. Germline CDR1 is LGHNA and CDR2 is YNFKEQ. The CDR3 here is CASSQALGQGYEQYF. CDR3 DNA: TGTGCCAGCAGCCAAGCACTCGGACAGGGCTACGAGCAGTACTTC.

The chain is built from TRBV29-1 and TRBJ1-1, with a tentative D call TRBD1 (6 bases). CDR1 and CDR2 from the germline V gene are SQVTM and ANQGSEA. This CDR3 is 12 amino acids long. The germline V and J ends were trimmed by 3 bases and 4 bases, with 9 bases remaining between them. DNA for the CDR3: TGCAGCGTTGACAGGGGTGTCACTGAAGCTTTCTTT. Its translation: CSVDRGVTEAFF.

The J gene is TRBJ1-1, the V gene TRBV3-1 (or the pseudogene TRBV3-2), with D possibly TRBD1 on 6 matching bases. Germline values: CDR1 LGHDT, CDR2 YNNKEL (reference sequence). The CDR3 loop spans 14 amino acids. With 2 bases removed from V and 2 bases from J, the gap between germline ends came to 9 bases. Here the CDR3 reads CASSQQDRNTEAFF. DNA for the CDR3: TGTGCCAGCAGCCAACAGGACAGAAACACTGAAGCTTTCTTT.

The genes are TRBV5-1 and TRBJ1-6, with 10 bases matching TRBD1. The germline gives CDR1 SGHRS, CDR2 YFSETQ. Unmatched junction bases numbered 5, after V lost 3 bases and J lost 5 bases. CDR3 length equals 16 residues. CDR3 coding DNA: TGCGCCAGCAGCTCAGGGACAGGGGCTAATAATTCACCCCTCCACTTT. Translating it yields CASSSGTGANNSPLHF.

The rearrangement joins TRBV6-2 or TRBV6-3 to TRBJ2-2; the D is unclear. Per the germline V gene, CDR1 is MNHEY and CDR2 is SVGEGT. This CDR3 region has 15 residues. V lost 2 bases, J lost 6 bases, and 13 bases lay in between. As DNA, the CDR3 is TGTGCCAGCAGTTACCTAGGCCCTTGGGCCGGGGAGCTGTTTTTT. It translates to CASSYLGPWAGELFF.

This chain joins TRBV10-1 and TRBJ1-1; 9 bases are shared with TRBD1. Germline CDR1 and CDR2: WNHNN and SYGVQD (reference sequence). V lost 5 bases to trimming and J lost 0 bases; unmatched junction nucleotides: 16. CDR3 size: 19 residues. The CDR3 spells CASSPLRGQGGVMNTEAFF. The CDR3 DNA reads TGCGCCAGCAGTCCCCTGAGGGGACAGGGAGGGGTGATGAACACTGAAGCTTTCTTT.

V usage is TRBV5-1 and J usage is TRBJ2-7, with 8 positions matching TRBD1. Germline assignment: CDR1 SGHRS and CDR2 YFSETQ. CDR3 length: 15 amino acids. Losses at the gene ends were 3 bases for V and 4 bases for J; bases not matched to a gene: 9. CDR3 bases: TGCGCCAGCAGCTACACCGGGACAGGTCCTTACGAGCAGTACTTC. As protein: CASSYTGTGPYEQYF.

CDR3 residues: CASTGQLDTGELFF. In nucleotides, the CDR3 is TGTGCCAGCACGGGACAGTTAGACACCGGGGAGCTGTTTTTT. The V gene is TRBV6-5, the J gene TRBJ2-2, with 7 bases lining up with TRBD1. The CDR3 runs 14 residues. The germline V gene has CDR1 MNHEY and CDR2 SVGAGI. V lost 7 bases to trimming and J lost 3 bases; unmatched junction nucleotides: 5.

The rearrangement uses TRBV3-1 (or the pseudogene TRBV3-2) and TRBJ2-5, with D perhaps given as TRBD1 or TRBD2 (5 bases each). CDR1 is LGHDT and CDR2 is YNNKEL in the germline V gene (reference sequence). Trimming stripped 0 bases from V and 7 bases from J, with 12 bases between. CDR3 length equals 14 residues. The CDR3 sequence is CASSQDHGTGTQYF. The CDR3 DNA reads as TGTGCCAGCAGCCAAGATCACGGGACGGGGACCCAGTACTTC.

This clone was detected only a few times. The CDR3 sequence: CSVEVLVKVAFF. DNA of the CDR3: TGCAGCGTTGAGGTCCTCGTAAAAGTAGCTTTCTTT. The genes are TRBV29-1 and TRBJ1-1, with no clear D. Trimming removed 3 bases at V and 10 bases at J, with 15 bases between. The CDR3 is 12 amino acids. Germline CDR1 reads SQVTM; CDR2 reads ANQGSEA.

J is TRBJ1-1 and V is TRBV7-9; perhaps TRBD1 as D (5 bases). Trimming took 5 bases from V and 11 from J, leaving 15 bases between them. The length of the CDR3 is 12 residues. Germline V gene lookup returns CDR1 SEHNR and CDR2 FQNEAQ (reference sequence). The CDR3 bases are TGTGCCAGCAGCCTAGGGGTGACCGGCGCTTTCTTT. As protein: CASSLGVTGAFF.

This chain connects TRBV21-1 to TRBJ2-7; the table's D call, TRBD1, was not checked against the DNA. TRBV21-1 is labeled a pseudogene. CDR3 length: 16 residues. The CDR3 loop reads CASSKEIDRGDYEQYF. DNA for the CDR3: TGTGCCAGCAGCAAAGAAATTGACAGGGGTGACTACGAGCAGTACTTC.

CDR3 DNA sequence: TGTGCCAGCAGCTTAGATCGATACACAGATACGCAGTATTTT. Encoded protein: CASSLDRYTDTQYF. The chain employs TRBV11-3 and TRBJ2-3; D ambiguous. V was cut by 0 bases and J by 2 bases, with 6 bases left in between. Germline V gene lookup returns CDR1 SGHNT and CDR2 YENEEA. The CDR3 has 14 amino acids.

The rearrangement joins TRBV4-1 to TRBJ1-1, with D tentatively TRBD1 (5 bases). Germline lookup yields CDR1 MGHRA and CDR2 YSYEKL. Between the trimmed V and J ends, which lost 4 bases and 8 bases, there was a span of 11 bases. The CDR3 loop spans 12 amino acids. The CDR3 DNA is TGCGCCAGCAGCCCGGGGGGTCTAGAAGCTTTCTTT. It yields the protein CASSPGGLEAFF.

CDR3 sequence (DNA): TGTGCCAGCAGCCTGAGCGCGGTGCACACTGAAGCTTTCTTT. As protein: CASSLSAVHTEAFF. The chain joins TRBV7-2 to TRBJ1-1; D gene unclear. With 5 bases removed from V and 3 bases from J, the gap between germline ends came to 13 bases. Germline assignment: CDR1 SGHTA and CDR2 FQGNSA. The CDR3 length is 14 residues.

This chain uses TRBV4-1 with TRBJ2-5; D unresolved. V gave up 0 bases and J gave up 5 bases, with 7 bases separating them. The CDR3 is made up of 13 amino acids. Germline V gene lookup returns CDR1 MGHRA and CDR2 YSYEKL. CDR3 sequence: CASSQDDVETQYF. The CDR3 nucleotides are TGCGCCAGCAGCCAAGATGACGTGGAGACCCAGTACTTC.